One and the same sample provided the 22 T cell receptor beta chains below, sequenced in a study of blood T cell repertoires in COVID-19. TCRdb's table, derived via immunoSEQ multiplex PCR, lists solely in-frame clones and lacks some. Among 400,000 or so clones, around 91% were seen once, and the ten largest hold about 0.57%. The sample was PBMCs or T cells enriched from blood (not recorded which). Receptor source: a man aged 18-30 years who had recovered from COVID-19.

Here the CDR3 DNA reads TGTGCCAGCAGTTACTCCTCAGACTATGGCTACACCTTC. It yields the protein CASSYSSDYGYTF. The rearrangement links TRBV6-5 to TRBJ1-2, with D uncertain. Per the germline V gene, CDR1 is MNHEY and CDR2 is SVGAGI. This CDR3 spans 13 amino acids. V gave up 0 bases and J gave up 3 bases, with 5 bases separating them.

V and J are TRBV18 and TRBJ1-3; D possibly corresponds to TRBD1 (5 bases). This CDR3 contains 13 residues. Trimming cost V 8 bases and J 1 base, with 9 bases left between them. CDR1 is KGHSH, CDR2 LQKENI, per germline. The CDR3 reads CASLGASGNTIYF. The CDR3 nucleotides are TGTGCCAGCCTAGGGGCTTCTGGAAACACCATATATTTT.

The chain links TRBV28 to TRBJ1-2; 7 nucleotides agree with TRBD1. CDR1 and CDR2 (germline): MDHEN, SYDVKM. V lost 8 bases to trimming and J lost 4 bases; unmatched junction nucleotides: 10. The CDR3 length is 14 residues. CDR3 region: CASEPFGTAYGYTF. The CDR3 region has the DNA TGTGCCAGCGAGCCCTTTGGGACAGCCTATGGCTACACCTTC.

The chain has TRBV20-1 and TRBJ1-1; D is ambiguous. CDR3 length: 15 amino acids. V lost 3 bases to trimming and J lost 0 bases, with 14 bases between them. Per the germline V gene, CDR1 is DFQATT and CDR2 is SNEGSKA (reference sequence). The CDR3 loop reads CSASGSGTMNTEAFF. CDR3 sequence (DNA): TGCAGTGCTAGTGGGTCAGGAACAATGAACACTGAAGCTTTCTTT.

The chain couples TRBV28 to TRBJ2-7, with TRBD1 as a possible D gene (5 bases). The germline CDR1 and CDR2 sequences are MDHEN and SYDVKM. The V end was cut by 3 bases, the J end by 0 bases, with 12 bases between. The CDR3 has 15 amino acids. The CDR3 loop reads CASSFRATLSYEQYF. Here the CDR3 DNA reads TGTGCCAGCAGTTTCAGGGCTACCCTCTCCTACGAGCAGTACTTC.

CDR3 coding DNA: TGTGCCAGCAGGCAAACCGGGGGCTATGGCTACACCTTC. As protein: CASRQTGGYGYTF. The chain has TRBV5-4 and TRBJ1-2, with D perhaps matching TRBD1 (5 bases). This CDR3 has 13 residues. Trimming removed 5 bases from V and 4 bases from J, with 12 bases in between. Germline CDR1 and CDR2: SGHNT and YYREEE (reference sequence).

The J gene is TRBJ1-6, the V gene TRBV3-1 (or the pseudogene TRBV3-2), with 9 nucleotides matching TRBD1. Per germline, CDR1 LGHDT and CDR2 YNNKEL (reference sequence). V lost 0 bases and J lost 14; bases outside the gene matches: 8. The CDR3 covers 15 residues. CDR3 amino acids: CASSQDGQGRTALHF. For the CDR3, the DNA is TGTGCCAGCAGCCAAGACGGACAGGGGAGGACTGCCCTCCACTTT.

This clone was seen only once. The CDR3 sequence is CASSFPGQGNEQYF. The CDR3 DNA follows: TGTGCCAGCAGCTTTCCGGGACAGGGCAACGAGCAGTACTTC. This chain uses TRBV7-2 with TRBJ2-7; 9 bases agree with TRBD1. Looked up from germline, CDR1 is SGHTA and CDR2 is FQGNSA. After removal of 3 bases from V and 5 bases from J, the junction contained 5 bases not matched to a gene. The CDR3 contains 14 residues.

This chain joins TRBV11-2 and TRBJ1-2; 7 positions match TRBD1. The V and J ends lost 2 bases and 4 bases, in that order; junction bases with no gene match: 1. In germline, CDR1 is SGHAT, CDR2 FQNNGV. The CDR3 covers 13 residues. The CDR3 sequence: CASSLSGGYGYTF. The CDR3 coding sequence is TGTGCCAGCAGCTTATCAGGGGGCTATGGCTACACCTTC.

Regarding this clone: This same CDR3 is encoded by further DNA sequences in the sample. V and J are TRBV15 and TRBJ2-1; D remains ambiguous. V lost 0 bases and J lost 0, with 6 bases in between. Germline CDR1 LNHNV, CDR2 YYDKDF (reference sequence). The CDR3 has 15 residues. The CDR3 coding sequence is TGTGCCACCAGCAGAGATCTGAGCTCCTACAATGAGCAGTTCTTC. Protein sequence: CATSRDLSSYNEQFF.

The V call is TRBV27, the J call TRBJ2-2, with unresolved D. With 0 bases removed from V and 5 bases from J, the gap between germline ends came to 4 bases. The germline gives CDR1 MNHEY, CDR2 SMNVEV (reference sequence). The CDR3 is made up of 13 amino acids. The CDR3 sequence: CASSLSLTGELFF. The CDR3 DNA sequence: TGTGCCAGCAGTTTATCGTTAACCGGGGAGCTGTTTTTT.

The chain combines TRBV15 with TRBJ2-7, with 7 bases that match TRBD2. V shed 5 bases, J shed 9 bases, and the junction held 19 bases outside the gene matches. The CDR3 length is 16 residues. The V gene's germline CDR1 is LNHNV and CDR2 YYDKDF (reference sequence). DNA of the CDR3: TGTGCCACCAGCTTCCTTCTAGGGGCGGGAGATCCGGGGCAGTACTTC. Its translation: CATSFLLGAGDPGQYF.

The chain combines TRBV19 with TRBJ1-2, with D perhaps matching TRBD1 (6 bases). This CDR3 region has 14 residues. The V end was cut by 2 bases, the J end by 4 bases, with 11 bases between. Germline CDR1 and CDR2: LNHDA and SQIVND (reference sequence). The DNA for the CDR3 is TGTGCCAGTAGTATATACGGCAGGGGCTATGGCTACACCTTC. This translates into CASSIYGRGYGYTF.

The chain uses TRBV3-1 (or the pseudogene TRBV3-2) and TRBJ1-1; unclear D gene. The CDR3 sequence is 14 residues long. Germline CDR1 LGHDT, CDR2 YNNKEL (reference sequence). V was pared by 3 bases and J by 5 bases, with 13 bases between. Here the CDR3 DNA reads TGTGCCAGCAGCCATGACGTTGGAGGGACTGAAGCTTTCTTT. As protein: CASSHDVGGTEAFF.

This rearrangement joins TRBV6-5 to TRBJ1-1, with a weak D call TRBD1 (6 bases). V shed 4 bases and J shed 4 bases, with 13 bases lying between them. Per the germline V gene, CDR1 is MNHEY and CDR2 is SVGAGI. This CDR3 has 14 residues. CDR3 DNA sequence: TGTGCCAGCAGTTCTCCGGGGGGCCCCACTGAAGCTTTCTTT. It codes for CASSSPGGPTEAFF.

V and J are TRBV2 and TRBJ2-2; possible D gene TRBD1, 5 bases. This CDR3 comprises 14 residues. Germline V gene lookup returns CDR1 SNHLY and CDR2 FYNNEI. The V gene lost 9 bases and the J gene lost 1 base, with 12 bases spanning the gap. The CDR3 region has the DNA TGTGCCAGAAAGAAACAGGTGAACACCGGGGAGCTGTTTTTT. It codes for CARKKQVNTGELFF.

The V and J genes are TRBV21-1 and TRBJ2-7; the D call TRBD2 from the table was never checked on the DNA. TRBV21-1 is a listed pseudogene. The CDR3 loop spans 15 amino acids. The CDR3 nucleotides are TGTGCCAGCAGCAAAGGGGGCCGGGGGACCTACGAGCAGTACTTC. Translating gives CASSKGGRGTYEQYF.

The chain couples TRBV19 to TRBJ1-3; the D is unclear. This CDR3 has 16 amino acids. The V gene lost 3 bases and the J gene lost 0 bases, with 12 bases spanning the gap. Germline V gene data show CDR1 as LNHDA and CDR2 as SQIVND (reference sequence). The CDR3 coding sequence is TGTGCCAGTAGTATCTGGGCCGGTAGCTCTGGAAACACCATATATTTT. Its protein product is CASSIWAGSSGNTIYF.

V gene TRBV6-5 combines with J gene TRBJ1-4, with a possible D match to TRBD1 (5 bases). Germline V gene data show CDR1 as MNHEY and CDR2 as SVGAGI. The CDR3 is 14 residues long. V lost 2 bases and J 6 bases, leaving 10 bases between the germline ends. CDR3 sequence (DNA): TGTGCCAGCAGTTACACGACAGCCCATGAAAAACTGTTTTTT. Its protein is CASSYTTAHEKLFF.

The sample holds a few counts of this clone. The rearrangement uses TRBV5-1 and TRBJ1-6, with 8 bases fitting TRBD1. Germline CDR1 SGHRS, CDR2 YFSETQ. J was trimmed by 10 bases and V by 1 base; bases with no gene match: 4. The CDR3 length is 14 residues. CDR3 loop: CASSLTGGNSPLHF. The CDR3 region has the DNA TGCGCCAGCAGCTTGACAGGGGGAAACTCACCCCTCCACTTT. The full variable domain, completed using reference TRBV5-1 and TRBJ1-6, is KAGVTQTPRYLIKTRGQQVTLSCSPISGHRSVSWYQQTPGQGLQFLFEYFSETQRNKGNFPGRFSGRQFSNSRSEMNVSTLELGDSALYLCASSLTGGNSPLHFGNGTRLTVT.

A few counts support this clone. The CDR3 protein is CASSQVLTREQYF. DNA of the CDR3: TGTGCCAGCAGCCAAGTGTTGACGAGGGAGCAGTACTTC. The rearrangement uses TRBV14 and TRBJ2-7; D not resolved. V was trimmed by 1 base and J by 7 bases, leaving 11 bases between them. The CDR3 runs to 13 residues. CDR1 and CDR2 (germline): SGHDN, FVKESK.

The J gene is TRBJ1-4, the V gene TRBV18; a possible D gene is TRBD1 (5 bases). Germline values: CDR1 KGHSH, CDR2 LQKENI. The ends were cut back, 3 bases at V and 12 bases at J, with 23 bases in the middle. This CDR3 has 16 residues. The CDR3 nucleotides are TGTGCCAGCTCACCCATCACAGGCTCCTCGGGGGGAGAACTGTTTTTT. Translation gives CASSPITGSSGGELFF.